These 7 T cell receptor beta chains share one sample of origin, sequenced in a study of human T cells and chemical hapten exposure. The time point denotes: pre-sensitization, week 0. Treatment reported: therapeutic diphenylcyclopropenone sensitization with weekly scalp DPC. In TCRdb, the RACE reads were re-called with MiXCR into one record per CDR3 protein. This table has more than 300,000 distinct CDR3 sequences, approximately 5.1% appearing once. Specimen: whole blood, collected in connection with sensitization to the hapten diphenylcyclopropenone (DPC). The receptors originated from a woman aged 50 to 65 with alopecia areata. Some clones in this sample may be carry-over from other donors' samples.

This clonotype was detected a few times. The CDR3 sequence is CSADVGYEQYF. The CDR3 DNA reads as TGCAGTGCTGACGTGGGGTACGAGCAGTACTTC. This chain connects TRBV20-1 to TRBJ2-7, with unresolved D. Germline CDR1 DFQATT, CDR2 SNEGSKA (reference sequence). The V end lost 5 bases, the J end lost 4 bases, and 9 bases lay between the germline ends. This CDR3 has 11 amino acids.

This clonotype was recorded many times. The chain is built from TRBV20-1 and TRBJ2-7; 13 bases match TRBD2. The germline CDR1 and CDR2 sequences are DFQATT and SNEGSKA (reference sequence). CDR3 size: 15 residues. The V and J ends lost 5 bases and 5 bases, in that order; junction bases with no gene match: 9. CDR3 nucleotide sequence: TGCAGTGCTTACCGGACTAGCGGGAGTGGGAACGAGCAGTACTTC. This translates into CSAYRTSGSGNEQYF.

In its sample, this clonotype was seen a few times. The genes are TRBV7-9 and TRBJ2-6; D is unclear. V lost 5 bases and J lost 0, with 11 bases in between. Germline V gene lookup returns CDR1 SEHNR and CDR2 FQNEAQ (reference sequence). The CDR3 is 16 residues long. In nucleotides, the CDR3 is TGTGCCAGCAGCCCTCCAGAGCGCTCTGGGGCCAACGTCCTGACTTTC. Translating gives CASSPPERSGANVLTF.

This clonotype was seen a handful of times. The J gene is TRBJ2-1, the V gene TRBV24-1; D unresolved. Germline V gives CDR1 KGHDR, CDR2 SFDVKD. The V end lost 4 bases, the J end lost 8 bases, and 11 bases lay between the germline ends. The CDR3 extends over 13 amino acids. The CDR3 DNA reads TGTGCCACCAGTGACGGATCTAGGGATGAGCAGTTCTTC. This gives the protein CATSDGSRDEQFF.

This clonotype has a count of ten or more. The V and J genes are TRBV6-5 and TRBJ2-3, with 8 bases aligning to TRBD1. The trim removed 3 bases at V and 2 bases at J, leaving 7 bases unmatched. The CDR3 has 16 residues. Germline V lookup: CDR1 MNHEY, CDR2 SVGAGI. The CDR3 loop is CASSYVGTGVTDTQYF. DNA for the CDR3: TGTGCCAGCAGTTATGTAGGGACAGGCGTCACAGATACGCAGTATTTT.

As DNA, the CDR3 is TGCAGTGCCAGACAGGGGGCTAGGAATGAGCAGTTCTTC. Encoded protein: CSARQGARNEQFF. The chain recombines TRBV20-1 with TRBJ2-1, with TRBD1 matching over 10 bases. The ends lost 6 bases at V and 7 bases at J; junction bases unmatched: 6. Germline lookup yields CDR1 DFQATT and CDR2 SNEGSKA (reference sequence). The CDR3 contains 13 residues.

The rearrangement joins TRBV3-1 to TRBJ2-2; TRBD2 is a possible D gene (6 bases). The CDR3 length is 17 residues. V shed 1 base and J shed 4 bases, with 16 bases lying between them. CDR1 LGHDT and CDR2 YNNKEL come from the germline V gene (reference sequence). The CDR3, as DNA: TGTGCCAGCAGCCAAGCCTGGGTAGCCGGGAGCACCGGGGAGCTGTTTTTT. Its protein product is CASSQAWVAGSTGELFF.